This T cell receptor beta chain was observed in a study of beta chain features in type 1 diabetes. Heparinised blood was drawn once per donor, averaging approximately 100 mL. Populations obtained by sorting all exceeded 98% purity. This clone was seen only a few times. Its antigen is still unknown. Whole-study findings and limits: The study found that naive, central memory and Treg TCRB repertoires appeared more similar in patients than in healthy donors. All four CD4+ subsets of Type 1 diabetes patients contained TCRB CDR3s that were moderately but significantly shorter.

The authors reverse transcribed all of the isolated RNA, so sequencing captured expressed TCRB transcripts. Profiled with immunoSEQ multiplex PCR; TCRdb holds only in-frame clones, not every one. The sample carries hundreds of thousands of clones, around 15% recorded once. The TCR comes from a man aged 18 to 35 with type 1 diabetes. The sample consisted of naive CD4+ T cells from blood.

The CDR3 DNA sequence: TGTGCCTGGAGTGTAGAGGCCCACACAGATACGCAGTATTTT. Protein sequence: CAWSVEAHTDTQYF. This chain links TRBV30 with TRBJ2-3; D remains unclear. The germline V and J ends were trimmed by 0 bases and 2 bases, with 9 bases remaining between them. The CDR3 contains 14 residues. Per germline, CDR1 GTSNPN and CDR2 SVGIG (reference sequence).